One and the same sample provided the 15 T cell receptor beta chains below, sequenced in a study of cytomegalovirus exposure and HLA in healthy donors. In the PCR, 60 Vbeta and 13 Jbeta primers were used. This table comes from immunoSEQ multiplex PCR, and its TCRdb copy is limited to in-frame clones, with some not included. The sample includes around 180,000 clones, around 82% of them seen just once. The source material was PBMCs. The receptor source for this set is a man aged 35-49 years in good health and CMV-seronegative.

The chain is built from TRBV6-1 and TRBJ2-7; TRBD1 agrees at 8 bases. Unmatched junction bases numbered 2, after V lost 4 bases and J lost 3 bases. In germline, CDR1 is MNHNS, CDR2 SASEGT. The CDR3 covers 13 residues. CDR3 region: CASSGDRYYEQYF. The CDR3 region has the DNA TGTGCCAGCAGTGGGGACAGGTACTACGAGCAGTACTTC.

As to this clone: Within the sample, other DNA sequences also encode this same CDR3. The rearrangement links TRBV7-9 to TRBJ1-2; unclear D gene. The germline gives CDR1 SEHNR, CDR2 FQNEAQ (reference sequence). The V end was cut by 1 base, the J end by 8 bases, with 11 bases between. CDR3 length: 13 amino acids. CDR3 loop: CASSLELSGGYTF. The CDR3 DNA sequence: TGTGCCAGCAGCTTAGAATTGTCAGGAGGCTACACCTTC.

The chain employs TRBV19 and TRBJ1-2; 7 nucleotides agree with TRBD1. The V segment lost 8 bases and the J segment 2 bases; nucleotides outside the gene matches: 11. CDR1 is LNHDA, CDR2 SQIVND, per germline (reference sequence). The CDR3 is made up of 15 amino acids. The CDR3 spells CASAKGATGNYGYTF. In DNA form, the CDR3 reads TGTGCCAGTGCTAAGGGGGCGACAGGGAACTATGGCTACACCTTC.

V and J are TRBV9 and TRBJ2-2; D ambiguous. CDR1 is SGDLS and CDR2 is YYNGEE in the germline V gene. Trimming shortened V by 3 bases and J by 1 base, and 4 bases separated the two germline ends. The CDR3 loop spans 13 amino acids. This CDR3 reads CASSGENTGELFF. CDR3 in DNA: TGTGCCAGCAGCGGAGAGAACACCGGGGAGCTGTTTTTT.

The chain combines TRBV19 with TRBJ1-5; a possible D gene is TRBD1 (5 bases). This CDR3 has 15 residues. Trimming removed 4 bases from V and 0 bases from J, with 10 bases in between. Germline V gives CDR1 LNHDA, CDR2 SQIVND (reference sequence). In nucleotides, the CDR3 is TGTGCCAGTAGTAATCCAGGGTATAGCAATCAGCCCCAGCATTTT. Its protein product is CASSNPGYSNQPQHF.

The gene calls are TRBV6-5 and TRBJ2-5; the D is unclear. Germline V gives CDR1 MNHEY, CDR2 SVGAGI. V shed 3 bases and J shed 4 bases, with 12 bases lying between them. This CDR3 is built from 14 residues. The DNA for the CDR3 is TGTGCCAGCAGTTATTCGCACAGTCCAGAGACCCAGTACTTC. Translating gives CASSYSHSPETQYF.

The chain employs TRBV7-7 and TRBJ2-7; D not resolved. This CDR3 contains 14 residues. With 2 bases removed from V and 0 bases from J, the gap between germline ends came to 8 bases. Germline V gene sequence: CDR1 SSHAT, CDR2 FNYEAQ (reference sequence). As DNA, the CDR3 is TGTGCCAGCAGCTTATACGAGAGCTCCTACGAGCAGTACTTC. This sequence encodes CASSLYESSYEQYF.

V usage is TRBV7-2 and J usage is TRBJ1-1; a weak D match, TRBD1 (6 bases). V was pared by 1 base and J by 0 bases, with 12 bases between. Germline values: CDR1 SGHTA, CDR2 FQGNSA. The CDR3 runs 16 residues. CDR3 bases: TGTGCCAGCAGCTTAGTAGGGGGGGGAATGAACACTGAAGCTTTCTTT. This sequence encodes CASSLVGGGMNTEAFF.

The chain joins TRBV18 to TRBJ2-7; 7 nucleotides match TRBD1. The ends lost 6 bases at V and 5 bases at J; junction bases unmatched: 13. There are 15 residues in the CDR3. Per the germline V gene, CDR1 is KGHSH and CDR2 is LQKENI. CDR3 sequence: CASSPLQGLIHEQYF. In DNA, the CDR3 is TGTGCCAGCTCCCCTCTACAGGGGTTGATCCACGAGCAGTACTTC.

This clone has only one observation. The genes are TRBV5-6 and TRBJ1-1, with 7 bases matching TRBD1. The CDR3 is 19 residues long. The V and J ends lost 3 bases and 4 bases, in that order; junction bases with no gene match: 21. CDR1 is SGHDT, CDR2 YYEEEE, per germline. Here the CDR3 reads CASSSINHRGLVTGTEAFF. The DNA for the CDR3 is TGTGCCAGCAGCTCAATAAACCACAGGGGACTAGTAACGGGCACTGAAGCTTTCTTT.

The gene calls are TRBV10-2 and TRBJ1-1; 9 positions match TRBD1. CDR1 WSHSY and CDR2 SAAADI come from the germline V gene. V lost 5 bases and J lost 3; bases outside the gene matches: 4. CDR3 length equals 14 residues. The CDR3 loop is CASSLDRGYTEAFF. DNA of the CDR3: TGCGCCAGCAGTTTGGACAGGGGATACACTGAAGCTTTCTTT.

The chain carries TRBV6-5 and TRBJ1-1, with a tentative D call TRBD1 (5 bases). The CDR3 extends over 11 amino acids. V was trimmed by 2 bases and J by 11 bases, leaving 9 bases between them. Germline V CDR1 and CDR2: MNHEY, SVGAGI. The CDR3 DNA reads as TGTGCCAGCAGTTACGGGGCTGGGGCTTTCTTT. This translates into CASSYGAGAFF.

The V gene is TRBV5-1, the J gene TRBJ2-7, with 10 bases aligning to TRBD2. The CDR3 runs to 15 residues. Germline V lookup: CDR1 SGHRS, CDR2 YFSETQ. Unmatched junction bases numbered 6, after V lost 0 bases and J lost 6 bases. CDR3 in DNA: TGCGCCAGCAGCTTGGCTGTTAGCGGGAGGTCCGAGCAGTACTTC. It codes for CASSLAVSGRSEQYF.

The rearrangement joins TRBV2 to TRBJ1-1, with D unresolved. The V and J ends lost 3 bases and 7 bases respectively, with 6 bases between them. CDR3 size: 11 residues. CDR1 and CDR2 from the germline V gene are SNHLY and FYNNEI. The CDR3 sequence: CASSESDEAFF. DNA for the CDR3: TGTGCCAGCAGTGAGTCAGATGAAGCTTTCTTT.

The V call is TRBV11-3, the J call TRBJ2-5; 8 bases are a match to TRBD1. Germline V lookup: CDR1 SGHNT, CDR2 YENEEA. The CDR3 has 19 amino acids. V was clipped by 3 bases and J by 4 bases; unmatched bases: 19. In DNA, the CDR3 is TGTGCCAGCAGCTTGCGCGGTCGGGGACAGGTCTTAGGCGGAGAGACCCAGTACTTC. The encoded protein is CASSLRGRGQVLGGETQYF.